One and the same sample provided the 29 T cell receptor beta chains below, sequenced in a study of T cell clonality in common variable immunodeficiency. The assay was immunoSEQ multiplex PCR, and TCRdb's table has in-frame clones only and misses some. Altogether roughly 42,000 clones were found in the sample, and no singletons occur. Their antigens are not known. General study points: Common variable immunodeficiency TCR beta sequences reportedly had fewer deletions and N-nucleotide insertions.

Input material: peripheral blood mononuclear cells. Every receptor here comes from a human donor with common variable immunodeficiency.

This clone has ten or more counts. CDR3 sequence: CAWSPDSGVYEQYF. CDR3 bases read: TGTGCCTGGAGTCCCGATAGCGGGGTTTACGAG. This chain joins TRBV30 and TRBJ2-7; 8 positions match TRBD2. Read sequence stops 3 residues before the CDR3 end, and the germline J gene provides the missing end. Trimming took 2 bases from V and 4 from J; bases not matched to a gene: 7. Germline loops: CDR1 GTSNPN, CDR2 SVGIG (reference sequence). CDR3 length: 14 residues.

This clone has ten or more counts. The sequenced fragment ends 3 residues before the CDR3 boundary, so the rest is inferred from the germline J gene. V is TRBV10-3 and J is TRBJ2-3; D possibly corresponds to TRBD1 (5 bases). Trimming pared 5 bases from V and 4 bases from J, leaving 16 bases between. The CDR3 has 15 residues. Germline assignment: CDR1 ENHRY and CDR2 SYGVKD. This chain's CDR3 is CAISPRQGRADTQYF. CDR3 DNA, as far as it was read: TGTGCCATCAGTCCCCGGCAGGGCCGCGCAGATACG.

In this sample, this clone turned up many times. The CDR3 end falls 3 residues outside the read, so it is completed with the germline J gene. This sequence joins TRBV5-1 and TRBJ1-5, with D perhaps TRBD1 (5 bases). Germline V CDR1 and CDR2: SGHRS, YFSETQ. This CDR3 spans 13 amino acids. Trimming took off 0 bases at V and 6 bases at J, with 7 bases between the two ends. CDR3 region: CASSLDGGQPQHF. The covered CDR3 bases are TGCGCCAGCAGCTTGGACGGGGGTCAGCCC.

This clone has at least ten counts. The missing CDR3 end, 3 residues past where the read stops, is filled in from the germline J gene. The V and J genes are TRBV30 and TRBJ2-7; TRBD1 is a possible D gene (7 bases). The V gene's germline CDR1 is GTSNPN and CDR2 SVGIG (reference sequence). V lost 2 bases, J lost 5 bases, and 22 bases lay in between. The CDR3 has 16 residues. CDR3 bases read: TGTGCCTGGAGTACCCCTGACAGGGAGGTGTTTCACGAG. It encodes CAWSTPDREVFHE. The full CDR3 reads CAWSTPDREVFHEQYF.

CDR3 bases read: TGTGCCTGGAGAGCAGGGACAGACAATCAGCCC. This codes for CAWRAGTDNQP. The CDR3 as a whole reads CAWRAGTDNQPQHF. This chain joins TRBV30 and TRBJ1-5; 7 bases are shared with TRBD1. Coverage ceases 3 residues before the CDR3 finishes, and the germline J gene fills in the end. J lost 3 bases, V lost 3 bases, and 5 bases had no gene match. The germline V gene has CDR1 GTSNPN and CDR2 SVGIG (reference sequence). The CDR3 runs to 14 residues.

This clone was observed at least ten times. The sequence runs out 3 residues before the end of the CDR3; the remainder is reconstructed from the germline J gene. The chain is built from TRBV20-1 and TRBJ2-1; 13 bases agree with TRBD2. The V and J ends lost 5 bases and 7 bases, in that order; junction bases with no gene match: 8. Germline V gene data show CDR1 as DFQATT and CDR2 as SNEGSKA (reference sequence). There are 15 residues in the CDR3. CDR3 residues: CSAPTLAGGKNEQFF. The covered CDR3 bases are TGCAGTGCTCCCACACTAGCGGGAGGGAAGAATGAG.

This clone has a count of ten or more. The chain's CDR3 is CASSWGGNYYEQYF. The part of the CDR3 DNA that was read is TGTGCCAGCAGCTGGGGGGGCAACTACTACGAG. This rearrangement joins TRBV7-2 to TRBJ2-7, with D possibly being TRBD2 (7 bases). The CDR3 goes on 3 residues after the read ends, and that part is filled in from the germline J gene. V was shortened by 4 bases and J by 3 bases, with 13 bases between the two germline ends. Germline V lookup: CDR1 SGHTA, CDR2 FQGNSA. The CDR3 spans 14 residues. The entire variable domain, with the rest obtained from reference TRBV7-2 and TRBJ2-7, is as follows: GAGVSQSPSNKVTEKGKDVELRCDPISGHTALYWYRQSLGQGLEFLIYFQGNSAPDKSGLPSDRFSAERTGGSVSTLTIQRTQQEDSAVYLCASSWGGNYYEQYFGPGTRLTVT.

As to this clone: The read halts 3 residues ahead of the CDR3 end, with the missing end drawn from the germline J gene. The chain recombines TRBV13 with TRBJ1-6; 7 bases agree with TRBD1. With 7 bases clipped from V and 9 bases from J, the junction kept 6 bases outside the gene matches. CDR1 and CDR2 from the germline V gene are PRHDT and FYEKMQ (reference sequence). This CDR3 is 13 amino acids long. Partial CDR3 DNA: TGTGCCAGCACCCAGGGGGAAGGTTCACCC. Translation: CASTQGEGSP. The whole CDR3 reads CASTQGEGSPLHF. Complete variable domain (other parts from reference TRBV13 and TRBJ1-6): AAGVIQSPRHLIKEKRETATLKCYPIPRHDTVYWYQQGPGQDPQFLISFYEKMQSDKGSIPDRFSAQQFSDYHSELNMSSLELGDSALYFCASTQGEGSPLHFGNGTRLTVT.

This clone was detected many times. The read ends 3 residues before the CDR3 terminus; that terminus is restored from the germline J gene. The chain employs TRBV18 and TRBJ1-6, with TRBD1 identical over 7 bases. Germline V gene lookup returns CDR1 KGHSH and CDR2 LQKENI. V lost 2 bases and J lost 5; bases outside the gene matches: 0. The CDR3 is 14 amino acids. The DNA read from the CDR3 is TGTGCCAGCTCACCAGACAGGGATAATTCACCC. This codes for CASSPDRDNSP. The CDR3 as a whole reads CASSPDRDNSPLHF.

This clone was counted many times. The read stops 3 residues short of the end of the CDR3; the missing end is completed from the germline J gene. This chain links TRBV30 with TRBJ2-7; 9 nucleotides match TRBD2. The V segment lost 1 base and the J segment 2 bases; nucleotides outside the gene matches: 12. CDR3 length: 17 residues. Germline CDR1 reads GTSNPN; CDR2 reads SVGIG (reference sequence). The CDR3 is CAWSAPPRLAATYEQYF. The DNA read from the CDR3 is TGTGCCTGGAGTGCCCCACCCCGACTAGCGGCAACCTACGAG.

In this sample, this clone turned up a few times. The sequenced fragment ends 3 residues before the CDR3 boundary, so the rest is inferred from the germline J gene. The chain couples TRBV10-1 to TRBJ2-1; 8 bases agree with TRBD1. Germline V lookup: CDR1 WNHNN, CDR2 SYGVQD (reference sequence). The CDR3 runs 15 residues. V lost 3 bases, J lost 3 bases, and 4 bases stayed unmatched. This CDR3 reads CASSDGQGGYNEQFF. The CDR3 bases that were read are TGCGCCAGCAGTGACGGACAGGGAGGCTACAATGAG.

This clone was found many times. The missing CDR3 end, 3 residues past where the read stops, is filled in from the germline J gene. The chain is built from TRBV7-2 and TRBJ2-7, with a weak D call TRBD1 (5 bases). The ends were cut back, 3 bases at V and 2 bases at J, with 11 bases in the middle. The germline gives CDR1 SGHTA, CDR2 FQGNSA. CDR3 size: 14 residues. CDR3 protein: CASSLDTYTYEQYF. CDR3 DNA, as far as it was read: TGTGCCAGCAGCTTGGACACTTACACCTACGAG.

This clone was counted only a few times. The CDR3 protein is CSAKGGLGGNTIYF. The part of the CDR3 DNA that was read is TGCAGTGCTAAAGGGGGATTGGGGGGAAACACC. The rearrangement joins TRBV20-1 to TRBJ1-3; TRBD1 might be the D (6 bases). The sequence runs out 3 residues before the end of the CDR3; the remainder is reconstructed from the germline J gene. The CDR3 totals 14 residues. Per germline, CDR1 DFQATT and CDR2 SNEGSKA (reference sequence). V lost 4 bases and J 4 bases, leaving 14 bases between the germline ends.

Worth noting for this clone: From the germline J gene comes the end of the CDR3, since the read stops 3 residues before it. The rearrangement joins TRBV19 to TRBJ2-1; 7 positions agree with TRBD1. Looked up from germline, CDR1 is LNHDA and CDR2 is SQIVND (reference sequence). The junction had 9 bases not matched to a gene; V was cut back by 4 bases and J by 9 bases. The CDR3 loop spans 14 amino acids. The CDR3 loop reads CASSTQTGSFEQFF. The CDR3 bases that were read are TGTGCCAGTAGTACACAGACAGGGTCCTTTGAG.

This clone was observed a handful of times. The read stops 3 residues short of the end of the CDR3; the missing end is completed from the germline J gene. This rearrangement joins TRBV7-2 to TRBJ1-6; 9 bases agree with TRBD1. The germline V gene has CDR1 SGHTA and CDR2 FQGNSA. This CDR3 has 15 amino acids. The CDR3 loop is CASSPRQGEREALHF. The CDR3 bases that were read are TGTGCCAGCAGCCCGCGACAGGGGGAAAGGGAGGCC.

Concerning this clone: The CDR3 end is not reached by the read, which stops 3 residues before it; the germline J gene fills it in. J is TRBJ2-7 and V is TRBV29-1; 7 nucleotides agree with TRBD1. Trimming at V came to 5 bases and at J to 4 bases, leaving 5 bases not matched to a gene. The germline CDR1 and CDR2 sequences are SQVTM and ANQGSEA. The length of the CDR3 is 12 residues. CDR3 residues: CSVQGQRYEQYF. The sequenced part of the CDR3 DNA is TGCAGCGTTCAGGGACAGCGTTACGAG.

This clone was picked up a small number of times. The CDR3 end lies 3 residues beyond the end of the read and is filled in from the germline J gene. The gene calls are TRBV7-9 and TRBJ2-7; 10 bases are a match to TRBD1. Germline CDR1 is SEHNR and CDR2 is FQNEAQ (reference sequence). Trimming took 3 bases from V and 2 from J; bases not matched to a gene: 4. The CDR3 consists of 15 residues. This CDR3 reads CASSLGQGSTYEQYF. Partial CDR3 DNA: TGTGCCAGCAGCTTGGGACAGGGGTCAACCTACGAG.

As for this clone: Read coverage stops 3 residues before the CDR3 terminus; the germline J gene supplies the remainder. The chain links TRBV7-2 to TRBJ1-6; D call uncertain. Germline loops: CDR1 SGHTA, CDR2 FQGNSA. This CDR3 region has 15 residues. Trimming took off 2 bases at V and 10 bases at J, with 15 bases between the two ends. The CDR3 spells CASSLWADRSSPLHF. The CDR3 DNA, read in part, is TGTGCCAGCAGCTTATGGGCAGATCGGAGCTCACCC.

This clone came up many times. The read ends 3 residues early relative to the CDR3; the germline J gene fills the gap. The rearrangement links TRBV28 to TRBJ2-3, with TRBD1 matching over 9 bases. V lost 5 bases and J lost 5; bases outside the gene matches: 5. The CDR3 spans 14 residues. Per the germline V gene, CDR1 is MDHEN and CDR2 is SYDVKM. The CDR3 is CASSQQGAKDTQYF. CDR3 DNA (partial): TGTGCCAGCAGTCAACAGGGGGCCAAAGATACG.

This clone was seen only a few times. The read ends 3 residues shy of where the CDR3 ends; the end is completed using the germline J gene. The chain has TRBV11-2 and TRBJ2-7, with 9 bases identical to TRBD1. Germline CDR1 is SGHAT and CDR2 is FQNNGV. V lost 5 bases, J lost 2 bases, and 4 bases stayed unmatched. The CDR3 extends over 14 amino acids. The chain's CDR3 is CASSRDRAPYEQYF. CDR3 DNA, as far as it was read: TGTGCCAGCAGCAGGGACAGGGCCCCCTACGAG.

This clone came up many times. From the germline J gene comes the end of the CDR3, since the read stops 3 residues before it. This chain joins TRBV20-1 and TRBJ1-1; D is possibly TRBD1 (5 bases). The CDR3 totals 14 residues. The V end lost 0 bases, the J end lost 4 bases, and 12 bases lay between the germline ends. Germline V lookup: CDR1 DFQATT, CDR2 SNEGSKA (reference sequence). The CDR3 spells CSARDSRGSTEAFF. The DNA read from the CDR3 is TGCAGTGCTAGAGATTCCCGGGGGTCCACTGAA.

Only a few counts were recorded for this clone. Read sequence stops 3 residues before the CDR3 end, and the germline J gene provides the missing end. The chain links TRBV7-9 to TRBJ1-1; 7 bases match TRBD1. CDR1 is SEHNR, CDR2 FQNEAQ, per germline (reference sequence). The CDR3 contains 15 residues. V shed 5 bases and J 0 bases; nucleotides not matched to a gene: 6. The sequenced CDR3 bases are TGTGCCAGCAGCCCGCCGGGACAGATGAACACTGAA. It yields the protein CASSPPGQMNTE. The whole CDR3 protein is CASSPPGQMNTEAFF.

In its sample, this clone was seen a few times. The sequence runs out 3 residues before the end of the CDR3; the remainder is reconstructed from the germline J gene. This sequence joins TRBV19 and TRBJ2-7; TRBD2 aligns across 8 bases. Germline V CDR1 and CDR2: LNHDA, SQIVND (reference sequence). Trimming removed 5 bases from V and 6 bases from J; junction bases left unmatched: 15. The CDR3 has 16 amino acids. CDR3 DNA, as far as it was read: TGTGCCAGTAGTCCTCGTCGATCCTCCGGGGGGGGCGAG. This gives the protein CASSPRRSSGGGE. In full, the CDR3 is CASSPRRSSGGGEQYF. Complete variable domain (other parts from reference TRBV19 and TRBJ2-7): DGGITQSPKYLFRKEGQNVTLSCEQNLNHDAMYWYRQDPGQGLRLIYYSQIVNDFQKGDIAEGYSVSREKKESFPLTVTSAQKNPTAFYLCASSPRRSSGGGEQYFGPGTRLTVT.

This clone was detected only a few times. Coverage ceases 3 residues before the CDR3 finishes, and the germline J gene fills in the end. The chain recombines TRBV20-1 with TRBJ2-5; 11 positions agree with TRBD2. Germline trimming cut 3 bases from V and 4 bases from J; bases unmatched to any gene: 7. This CDR3 has 15 amino acids. The germline gives CDR1 DFQATT, CDR2 SNEGSKA (reference sequence). The sequenced CDR3 bases are TGCAGTGCTAGTAGTCTAGCGGGAGGAGGAGAGACC. This sequence encodes CSASSLAGGGET. The full CDR3 protein reads CSASSLAGGGETQYF.

Incomplete CDR3 DNA: TGTGCCAGCTCACCACCGCCAGGGGCGAGGAATCAGCCC. Residues: CASSPPPGARNQP. The whole CDR3 region reads CASSPPPGARNQPQHF. The V and J genes are TRBV18 and TRBJ1-5; D might be TRBD1 (6 bases). Sequencing ends 3 residues short of the CDR3 end; the germline J gene provides the rest. Germline CDR1 and CDR2: KGHSH and LQKENI. V was trimmed by 0 bases and J by 4 bases, leaving 13 bases between them. The CDR3 covers 16 residues.

The table lists this clone with many counts. The read finishes 3 residues shy of the CDR3 end, and the germline J gene is used to complete it. The gene calls are TRBV29-1 and TRBJ1-5; 8 nucleotides agree with TRBD1. After removal of 7 bases from V and 5 bases from J, the junction contained 4 bases not matched to a gene. The CDR3 consists of 12 residues. Germline CDR1 reads SQVTM; CDR2 reads ANQGSEA. Partial CDR3 DNA: TGCAGCGCCGGACAGGGAGATCAGCCC. Translation: CSAGQGDQP. In full, the CDR3 reads CSAGQGDQPQHF.

About this clone: The CDR3 end is not reached by the read, which stops 3 residues before it; the germline J gene fills it in. The V call is TRBV2, the J call TRBJ2-7; D unclear. V lost 4 bases, J lost 6 bases, and 13 bases lay in between. There are 13 residues in the CDR3. Per germline, CDR1 SNHLY and CDR2 FYNNEI. CDR3 protein: CASSVLSQAEQYF. Incomplete CDR3 DNA: TGTGCCAGCAGTGTGTTGTCCCAGGCCGAG.

This clone was seen ten or more times. The CDR3 end is not reached by the read, which stops 3 residues before it; the germline J gene fills it in. This chain connects TRBV5-1 to TRBJ2-2; 10 bases align to TRBD2. This CDR3 has 14 amino acids. Germline V CDR1 and CDR2: SGHRS, YFSETQ. V was pared by 3 bases and J by 6 bases, with 2 bases of the junction left unmatched. The DNA read from the CDR3 is TGCGCCAGCAGCTCTAGCGGGAGTGCCGGGGAG. Its protein is CASSSSGSAGE. The entire CDR3 protein is CASSSSGSAGELFF.

As to this clone: The DNA ends 3 residues before the CDR3 does, and the rest of the CDR3 is filled in from the germline J gene. J is TRBJ1-2 and V is TRBV30; no definite D call. V lost 4 bases, J lost 2 bases, and 5 bases lay in between. CDR3 length: 11 residues. Per the germline V gene, CDR1 is GTSNPN and CDR2 is SVGIG (reference sequence). CDR3 bases read: TGTGCCTGGATGAGGAACTATGGC. This translates into CAWMRNYG. The CDR3, in full, reads CAWMRNYGYTF.